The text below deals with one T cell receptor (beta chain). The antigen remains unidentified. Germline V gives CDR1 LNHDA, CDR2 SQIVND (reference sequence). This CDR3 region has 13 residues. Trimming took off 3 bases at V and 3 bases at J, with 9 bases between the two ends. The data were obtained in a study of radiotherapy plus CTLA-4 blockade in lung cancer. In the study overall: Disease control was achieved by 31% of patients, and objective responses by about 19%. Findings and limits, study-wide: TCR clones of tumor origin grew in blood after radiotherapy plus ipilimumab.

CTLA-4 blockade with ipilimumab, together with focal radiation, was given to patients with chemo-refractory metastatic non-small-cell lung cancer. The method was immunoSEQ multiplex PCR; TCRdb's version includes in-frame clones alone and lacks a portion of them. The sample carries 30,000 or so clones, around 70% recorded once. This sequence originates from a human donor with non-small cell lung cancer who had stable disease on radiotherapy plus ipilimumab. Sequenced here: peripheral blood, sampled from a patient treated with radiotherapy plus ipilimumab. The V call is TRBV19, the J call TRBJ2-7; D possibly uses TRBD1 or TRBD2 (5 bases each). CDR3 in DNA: TGTGCCAGTAGTATGCGAGGGGTCTACGAGCAGTACTTC. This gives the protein CASSMRGVYEQYF.